This TCR beta chain is drawn from a study of T cell repertoires in cytomegalovirus infection. In the study overall: The authors used CMV epitopes that were HLA-C-restricted (recently identified) and HLA-B-restricted (well studied). In public TCR beta signatures, there were indications of both CMV infection and matching HLA type. Study-level points and caveats: Adding up the frequency of public TCR beta families identified people who carried CMV plus the relevant HLA. Clonotype analysis showed dominance of the ex vivo response by HLA-C-restricted CMV-specific TCR beta clonotypes.

This clonotype was counted only a few times. The antigen remains unidentified. A single record per CDR3 protein comes from TCRdb applying MiXCR to the reads. The sample holds roughly 990,000 distinct CDR3 sequences; about 33% are singletons and the top ten take roughly an eighth. The clonotype comes from a human donor in good health (CMV status not recorded). Some clones in this sample may be carry-over from other donors' samples. This specimen consisted of cultured CD8+ T cells from PBMCs, obtained from culture after CMV antigen stimulation.

The DNA of the CDR3 is TGCAGTGCTAGAGATAGTAAAGGGGGGTATGGGGCCAACGTCCTGACTTTC. The encoded protein is CSARDSKGGYGANVLTF. The rearrangement joins TRBV20-1 to TRBJ2-6; the D call may be TRBD1 or TRBD2 (6 bases each). The V and J ends lost 0 bases and 3 bases respectively, with 15 bases between them. Germline assignment: CDR1 DFQATT and CDR2 SNEGSKA (reference sequence). The CDR3 covers 17 residues.